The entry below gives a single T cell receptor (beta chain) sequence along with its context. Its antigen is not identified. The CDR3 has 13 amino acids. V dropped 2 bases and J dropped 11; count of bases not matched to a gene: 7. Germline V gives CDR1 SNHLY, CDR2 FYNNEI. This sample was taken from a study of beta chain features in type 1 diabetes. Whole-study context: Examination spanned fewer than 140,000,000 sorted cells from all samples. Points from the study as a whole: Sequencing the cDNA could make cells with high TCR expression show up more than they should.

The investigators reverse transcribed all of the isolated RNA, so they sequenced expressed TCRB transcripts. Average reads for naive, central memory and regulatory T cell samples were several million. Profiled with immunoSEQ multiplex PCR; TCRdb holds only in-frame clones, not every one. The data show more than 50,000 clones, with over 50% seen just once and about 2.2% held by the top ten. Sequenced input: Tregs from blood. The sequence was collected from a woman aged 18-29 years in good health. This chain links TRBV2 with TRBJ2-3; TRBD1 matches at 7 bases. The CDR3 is CASSETGTEGQYF. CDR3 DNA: TGTGCCAGCAGTGAAACCGGGACAGAGGGGCAGTATTTT.